Below are 22 T cell receptor beta chains sequenced from a single sample in a study of beta chain features in type 1 diabetes (dated by TCRdb to between 2018 and 2020). Libraries were constructed by the immunoSEQ multiplex PCR assay. The entire isolated RNA was reverse transcribed using the High Capacity cDNA Reverse Transcription Kit, and thus expressed TCRB transcripts were sequenced. TCRdb provides this immuneACCESS table in a form limited to in-frame rearrangements. Some clones are lacking; in checked studies, under half of them reflect an unresolved V gene, and why the rest are absent is not known. The sample contains around 300,000 clones, under 8.5% of them found a single time. The ten most abundant clones make up 0.9% to 1.2% of the sample. Sequenced input: central memory CD4+ T cells from blood. The receptors stem from a woman under 30 in good health.

The chain joins TRBV19 to TRBJ1-1; D is uncertain. The length of the CDR3 is 14 residues. The V gene lost 3 bases and the J gene lost 0 bases, with 8 bases spanning the gap. CDR1 and CDR2 (germline): LNHDA, SQIVND (reference sequence). The chain's CDR3 is CASSMYAVNTEAFF. In DNA form, the CDR3 reads TGTGCCAGTAGTATGTATGCAGTGAACACTGAAGCTTTCTTT.

This clone was detected only once. V and J are TRBV9 and TRBJ1-1; D may be TRBD1 (5 bases). The CDR3 contains 14 residues. Germline lookup yields CDR1 SGDLS and CDR2 YYNGEE. V was clipped by 0 bases and J by 6 bases, with 12 bases between them. The CDR3: CASSVGGAFAEAFF. The CDR3 DNA follows: TGTGCCAGCAGCGTAGGGGGCGCGTTCGCTGAAGCTTTCTTT.

This clone was detected only a few times. V usage is TRBV6-5 and J usage is TRBJ2-3, with D unresolved. CDR3 length: 12 amino acids. Germline V lookup: CDR1 MNHEY, CDR2 SVGAGI. Trimming took 8 bases from V and 0 from J, leaving 6 bases between them. The CDR3 here is CASLGSTDTQYF. The CDR3, as DNA: TGTGCCAGCTTGGGGAGCACAGATACGCAGTATTTT.

This clone has a handful of counts. The V call is TRBV4-2, the J call TRBJ1-5; a possible D gene is TRBD1 (5 bases). This CDR3 has 17 residues. Trimming took 0 bases from V and 4 from J, leaving 16 bases between them. The germline gives CDR1 LGHNA, CDR2 YNFKEQ. Here the CDR3 reads CASSQERSGRRNQPQHF. DNA for the CDR3: TGTGCCAGCAGCCAAGAGAGGTCAGGGAGGAGGAATCAGCCCCAGCATTTT.

This clone was observed a handful of times. V and J are TRBV29-1 and TRBJ2-7; 7 bases align to TRBD2. Germline V gene sequence: CDR1 SQVTM, CDR2 ANQGSEA. The trim removed 7 bases at V and 3 bases at J, leaving 9 bases unmatched. This CDR3 contains 13 residues. Here the CDR3 reads CSAETSFSYEQYF. CDR3 DNA sequence: TGCAGCGCCGAGACTAGCTTCAGCTACGAGCAGTACTTC.

This chain connects TRBV6-1 to TRBJ1-5; TRBD1 is a possible D gene (5 bases). This CDR3 spans 15 amino acids. V was clipped by 1 base and J by 3 bases, with 10 bases between them. The germline CDR1 and CDR2 sequences are MNHNS and SASEGT. In DNA form, the CDR3 reads TGTGCCAGCAGTGAAGTGGCAGGGTTCAATCAGCCCCAGCATTTT. Translation: CASSEVAGFNQPQHF.

This clone has ten or more counts. V is TRBV18 and J is TRBJ1-1; D is possibly TRBD1 (6 bases). Trimming took 4 bases from V and 0 from J, leaving 15 bases between them. Germline values: CDR1 KGHSH, CDR2 LQKENI. The CDR3 spans 16 residues. The CDR3 sequence is CASSLGTGKMNTEAFF. The CDR3, as DNA: TGTGCCAGCTCACTGGGTACAGGGAAGATGAACACTGAAGCTTTCTTT.

This clone was counted only a few times. V and J are TRBV29-1 and TRBJ2-3; TRBD2 agrees at 15 bases. Germline trimming cut 7 bases from V and 6 bases from J; bases unmatched to any gene: 2. Germline values: CDR1 SQVTM, CDR2 ANQGSEA. The CDR3 has 13 residues. CDR3 DNA sequence: TGCAGCGGGGGGACTAGCGGGAGGGATACGCAGTATTTT. It codes for CSGGTSGRDTQYF.

This clone was recorded a few times. V is TRBV11-1 and J is TRBJ2-1, with D unclear. Trimming took off 5 bases at V and 10 bases at J, with 15 bases between the two ends. Germline V CDR1 and CDR2: SGHAT, FQDESV (reference sequence). This CDR3 has 13 residues. CDR3 DNA: TGTGCCAGCAGCCCGCCTTCCCCGCGGGAGCAGTTCTTC. Encoded protein: CASSPPSPREQFF. Using reference TRBV11-1 and TRBJ2-1 for the parts outside the CDR3, the full variable domain is EAEVAQSPRYKITEKSQAVAFWCDPISGHATLYWYRQILGQGPELLVQFQDESVVDDSQLPKDRFSAERLKGVDSTLKIQPAELGDSAMYLCASSPPSPREQFFGPGTRLTVL.

The J gene is TRBJ2-1, the V gene TRBV19; TRBD2 aligns across 7 bases. The trim removed 3 bases at V and 7 bases at J, leaving 9 bases unmatched. CDR3 length: 15 residues. CDR1 LNHDA and CDR2 SQIVND come from the germline V gene (reference sequence). The CDR3 nucleotides read TGTGCCAGTAGTATGGAGCGGGGTGGTCGGAATGAGCAGTTCTTC. The encoded protein is CASSMERGGRNEQFF.

This clone was picked up a small number of times. The chain is built from TRBV7-2 and TRBJ2-1; 10 nucleotides agree with TRBD1. There are 12 residues in the CDR3. V was clipped by 3 bases and J by 14 bases; unmatched bases: 4. Germline CDR1 is SGHTA and CDR2 is FQGNSA. In DNA, the CDR3 is TGTGCCAGCAGCTTCGTGACAGGGGGCAAGTTCTTC. Translated: CASSFVTGGKFF.

This chain links TRBV19 with TRBJ2-3; D not resolved. The CDR3 is 15 amino acids. Germline lookup yields CDR1 LNHDA and CDR2 SQIVND (reference sequence). Trimming took 3 bases from V and 3 from J, leaving 13 bases between them. The CDR3 here is CASSIGSPVTDTQYF. The DNA for the CDR3 is TGTGCCAGTAGTATTGGATCCCCTGTTACAGATACGCAGTATTTT.

The chain employs TRBV6-6 and TRBJ2-7, with D perhaps matching TRBD1 or TRBD2 (5 bases each). The V gene's germline CDR1 is MNHNY and CDR2 SVGAGI (reference sequence). Trimming removed 5 bases at V and 4 bases at J, with 18 bases between. This CDR3 contains 15 residues. The CDR3 region has the DNA TGTGCCAGCAGTGAGGGCCCAGGGCAATTGTACGAGCAGTACGTC. Translation: CASSEGPGQLYEQYV.

V gene TRBV29-1 combines with J gene TRBJ1-1; 8 bases map to TRBD1. Germline CDR1 and CDR2: SQVTM and ANQGSEA. The ends lost 7 bases at V and 7 bases at J; junction bases unmatched: 8. This CDR3 is built from 12 residues. The CDR3 is CSAHRGAHEAFF. In DNA form, the CDR3 reads TGCAGCGCCCACAGGGGGGCCCATGAAGCTTTCTTT.

This clone has more than one count but fewer than ten. V usage is TRBV18 and J usage is TRBJ2-1; tentative D call: TRBD1 (6 bases). This CDR3 has 17 amino acids. CDR1 is KGHSH, CDR2 LQKENI, per germline. V lost 0 bases, J lost 8 bases, and 20 bases lay in between. Here the CDR3 reads CASSPPSGAAGAYEQFF. The CDR3 nucleotides read TGTGCCAGCTCACCACCATCAGGGGCGGCTGGCGCATATGAGCAGTTCTTC.

The sample holds many counts of this clone. This rearrangement joins TRBV28 to TRBJ2-1; possible D gene TRBD2, 5 bases. V was trimmed by 6 bases and J by 10 bases, leaving 13 bases between them. The CDR3 covers 12 residues. CDR1 is MDHEN and CDR2 is SYDVKM in the germline V gene. Written as DNA, the CDR3 is TGTGCCAGCAGCCCTCCCGGGGTAGAGCAGTTCTTC. It yields the protein CASSPPGVEQFF.

The rearrangement uses TRBV29-1 and TRBJ1-5; D perhaps matches TRBD1 (5 bases). CDR1 and CDR2 (germline): SQVTM, ANQGSEA. The V end lost 6 bases, the J end lost 10 bases, and 16 bases lay between the germline ends. The CDR3 covers 12 residues. The DNA of the CDR3 is TGCAGCGTCGGGGCCCCGGGGACCCCCCAGCATTTT. It yields the protein CSVGAPGTPQHF.

J is TRBJ2-7 and V is TRBV18; 7 bases fit TRBD1. V was clipped by 3 bases and J by 2 bases; unmatched bases: 4. Germline lookup yields CDR1 KGHSH and CDR2 LQKENI. This CDR3 region has 14 residues. CDR3 loop: CASSPWDSTYEQYV. The CDR3 region has the DNA TGTGCCAGCTCACCGTGGGACAGCACCTACGAGCAGTACGTC.

This clone was seen a handful of times. V and J are TRBV27 and TRBJ2-7; weak D call: TRBD1 (6 bases). Deletions cut 7 bases from V and 3 bases from J, with 10 bases between. CDR3 length equals 12 residues. The V gene's germline CDR1 is MNHEY and CDR2 SMNVEV (reference sequence). The CDR3 DNA reads TGTGCCAGCACCGGACAGCTCTACGAGCAGTACGTC. This translates into CASTGQLYEQYV.

The chain links TRBV15 to TRBJ2-7; no clear D gene. The germline gives CDR1 LNHNV, CDR2 YYDKDF (reference sequence). The CDR3 is 15 residues long. V lost 0 bases to trimming and J lost 0 bases, with 9 bases between them. CDR3 amino acids: CATSRDPDVSYEQYV. CDR3 nucleotides: TGTGCCACCAGCAGAGATCCTGATGTCTCCTACGAGCAGTACGTC.

This clone has at least ten counts. This rearrangement joins TRBV5-1 to TRBJ2-7, with 7 bases identical to TRBD1. CDR1 is SGHRS and CDR2 is YFSETQ in the germline V gene. V dropped 1 base and J dropped 12; count of bases not matched to a gene: 4. There are 11 residues in the CDR3. DNA of the CDR3: TGCGCCAGCAGCTTGCAGGGGGAGAGGTACTTC. Its translation is CASSLQGERYF.

There are many counts of this clone. J is TRBJ2-3 and V is TRBV4-3, with D hard to call. Germline V gene sequence: CDR1 LGHNA, CDR2 YSLEER. V dropped 3 bases and J dropped 2 bases, with 12 bases sitting between them. CDR3 length: 15 amino acids. For the CDR3, the DNA is TGCGCCAGCAGCCACGCCTCGGCGGACACAGATACGCAGTATTTT. Protein sequence: CASSHASADTDTQYF.